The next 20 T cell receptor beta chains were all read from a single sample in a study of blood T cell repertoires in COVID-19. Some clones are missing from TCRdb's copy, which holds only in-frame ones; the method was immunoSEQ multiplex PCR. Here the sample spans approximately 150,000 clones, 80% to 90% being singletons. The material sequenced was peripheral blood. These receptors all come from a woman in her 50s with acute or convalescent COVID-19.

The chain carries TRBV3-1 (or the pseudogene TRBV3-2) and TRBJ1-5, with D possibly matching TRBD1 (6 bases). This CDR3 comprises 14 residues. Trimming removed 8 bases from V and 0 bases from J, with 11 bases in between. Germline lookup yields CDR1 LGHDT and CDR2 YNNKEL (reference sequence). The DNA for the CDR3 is TGTGCCAGCCAACAGGGCTCTAGCAATCAGCCCCAGCATTTT. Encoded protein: CASQQGSSNQPQHF.

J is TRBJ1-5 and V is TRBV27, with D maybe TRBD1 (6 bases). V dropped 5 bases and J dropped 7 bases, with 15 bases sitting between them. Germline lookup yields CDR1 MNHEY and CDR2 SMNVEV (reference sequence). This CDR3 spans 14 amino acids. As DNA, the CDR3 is TGTGCCAGCAGTCCTGGCAGGGGATTACAGCCCCAGCATTTT. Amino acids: CASSPGRGLQPQHF.

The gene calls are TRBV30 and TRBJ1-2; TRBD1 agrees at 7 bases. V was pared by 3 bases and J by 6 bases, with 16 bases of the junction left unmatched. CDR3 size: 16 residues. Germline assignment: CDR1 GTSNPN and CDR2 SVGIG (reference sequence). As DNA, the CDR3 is TGTGCCTGGAGCCAAACTACAGGGGTGGAATTACATGGCTACACCTTC. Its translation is CAWSQTTGVELHGYTF.

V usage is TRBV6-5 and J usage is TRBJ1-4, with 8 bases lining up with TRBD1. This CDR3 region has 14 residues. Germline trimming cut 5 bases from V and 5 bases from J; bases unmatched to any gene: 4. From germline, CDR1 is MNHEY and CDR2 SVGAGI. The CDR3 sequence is CASSPDRVNEKLFF. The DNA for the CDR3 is TGTGCCAGCAGTCCGGACAGGGTCAATGAAAAACTGTTTTTT.

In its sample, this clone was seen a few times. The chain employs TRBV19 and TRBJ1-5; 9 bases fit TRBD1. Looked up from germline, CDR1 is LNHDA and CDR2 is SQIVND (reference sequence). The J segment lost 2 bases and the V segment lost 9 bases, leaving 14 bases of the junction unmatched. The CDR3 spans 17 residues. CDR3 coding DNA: TGTGCCAGCGGGGACAGGGCCTACCAAGGGCGCAATCAGCCCCAGCATTTT. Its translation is CASGDRAYQGRNQPQHF.

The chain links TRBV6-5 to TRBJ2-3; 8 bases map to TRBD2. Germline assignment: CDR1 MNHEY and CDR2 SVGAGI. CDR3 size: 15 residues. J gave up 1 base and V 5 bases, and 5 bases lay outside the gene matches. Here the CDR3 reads CASSTGLVGTDTQYF. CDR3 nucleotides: TGTGCCAGCAGTACGGGACTAGTTGGCACAGATACGCAGTATTTT.

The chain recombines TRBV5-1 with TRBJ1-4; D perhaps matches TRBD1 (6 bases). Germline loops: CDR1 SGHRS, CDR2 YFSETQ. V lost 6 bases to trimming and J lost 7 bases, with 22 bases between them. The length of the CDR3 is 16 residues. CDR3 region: CASKAIQGTSGEKLFF. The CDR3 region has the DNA TGCGCCAGCAAGGCTATACAGGGAACTAGTGGTGAAAAACTGTTTTTT.

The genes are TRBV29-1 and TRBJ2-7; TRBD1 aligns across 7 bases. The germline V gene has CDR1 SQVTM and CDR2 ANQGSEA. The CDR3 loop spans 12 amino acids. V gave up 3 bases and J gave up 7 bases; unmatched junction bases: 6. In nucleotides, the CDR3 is TGCAGCGTTGAGGCCCAGGGGGATGAGCAGTACTTC. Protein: CSVEAQGDEQYF.

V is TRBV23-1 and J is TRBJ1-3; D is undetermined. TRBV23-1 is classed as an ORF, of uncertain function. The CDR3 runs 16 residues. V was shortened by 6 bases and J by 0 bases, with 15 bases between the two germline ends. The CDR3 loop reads CASRYQRVNSGNTIYF. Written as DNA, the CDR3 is TGCGCCAGCAGATACCAAAGAGTCAACTCTGGAAACACCATATATTTT.

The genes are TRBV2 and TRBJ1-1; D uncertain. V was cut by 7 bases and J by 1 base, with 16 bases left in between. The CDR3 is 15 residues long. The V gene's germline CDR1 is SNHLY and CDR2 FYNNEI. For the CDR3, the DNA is TGTGCCAGCACCGAGGATCGGGCGGGGAACACTGAAGCTTTCTTT. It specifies CASTEDRAGNTEAFF.

The CDR3 loop is CASSFLGGDQPQHF. The CDR3 DNA follows: TGTGCCAGCAGTTTCCTCGGGGGGGATCAGCCCCAGCATTTT. The chain uses TRBV27 and TRBJ1-5, with D possibly being TRBD1 (5 bases). Trimming took 3 bases from V and 5 from J, leaving 11 bases between them. The CDR3 has 14 residues. Germline lookup yields CDR1 MNHEY and CDR2 SMNVEV (reference sequence).

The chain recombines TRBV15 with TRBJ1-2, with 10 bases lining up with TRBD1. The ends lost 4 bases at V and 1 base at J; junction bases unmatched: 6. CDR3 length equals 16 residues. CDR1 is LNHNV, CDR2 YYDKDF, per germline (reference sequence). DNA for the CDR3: TGTGCCACCAGCACCAGGACAGGGGGAATTAACTATGGCTACACCTTC. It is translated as CATSTRTGGINYGYTF.

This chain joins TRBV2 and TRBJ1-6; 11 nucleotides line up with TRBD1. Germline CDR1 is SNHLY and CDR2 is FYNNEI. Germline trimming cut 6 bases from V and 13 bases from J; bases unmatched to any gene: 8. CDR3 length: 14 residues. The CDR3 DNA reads TGTGCCAGCAGCATCGGGACAGGGGGTGTTCCCCTCCACTTT. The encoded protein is CASSIGTGGVPLHF.

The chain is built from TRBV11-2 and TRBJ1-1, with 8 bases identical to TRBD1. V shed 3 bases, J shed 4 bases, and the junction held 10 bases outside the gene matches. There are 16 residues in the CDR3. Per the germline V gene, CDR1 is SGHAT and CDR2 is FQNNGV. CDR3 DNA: TGTGCCAGCAGCTTCTCGGACAGGGCAGTCGGCACTGAAGCTTTCTTT. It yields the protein CASSFSDRAVGTEAFF.

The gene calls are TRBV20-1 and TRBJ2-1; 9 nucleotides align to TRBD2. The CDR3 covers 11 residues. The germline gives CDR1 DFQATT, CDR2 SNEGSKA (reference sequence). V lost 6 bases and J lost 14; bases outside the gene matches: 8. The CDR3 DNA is TGCAGTGCCCTATCGGGACTAGCAGAGTTCTTC. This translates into CSALSGLAEFF.

Here the CDR3 DNA reads TGTGCCAGCAGCTTAAGGGTGGGGAGGGATGTGAACACTGAAGCTTTCTTT. Its translation is CASSLRVGRDVNTEAFF. The chain joins TRBV7-3 to TRBJ1-1, with unresolved D. Germline V gene data show CDR1 as SGHTA and CDR2 as FQGTGA. This CDR3 contains 17 residues. V lost 1 base and J lost 0, with 15 bases in between.

Here the CDR3 reads CASTRRQVTYNEQFF. Written as DNA, the CDR3 is TGTGCCAGCACCCGTAGGCAGGTCACCTACAATGAGCAGTTCTTC. This rearrangement joins TRBV5-6 to TRBJ2-1; D remains ambiguous. The CDR3 extends over 15 amino acids. The ends were cut back, 6 bases at V and 2 bases at J, with 15 bases in the middle. Germline-derived CDR1 and CDR2 are SGHDT and YYEEEE.

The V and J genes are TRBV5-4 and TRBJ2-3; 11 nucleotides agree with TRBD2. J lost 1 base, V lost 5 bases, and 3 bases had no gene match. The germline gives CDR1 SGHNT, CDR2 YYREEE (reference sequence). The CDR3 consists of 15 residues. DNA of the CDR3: TGTGCCAGCAGTTCGACTAGCGGGGGCACAGATACGCAGTATTTT. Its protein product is CASSSTSGGTDTQYF.

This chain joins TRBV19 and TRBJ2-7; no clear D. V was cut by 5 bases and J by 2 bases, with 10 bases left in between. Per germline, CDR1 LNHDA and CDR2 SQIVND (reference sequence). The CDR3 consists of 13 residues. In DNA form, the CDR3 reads TGTGCCAGTAGTTCGGGTACCCCCTACGAGCAGTACTTC. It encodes CASSSGTPYEQYF.

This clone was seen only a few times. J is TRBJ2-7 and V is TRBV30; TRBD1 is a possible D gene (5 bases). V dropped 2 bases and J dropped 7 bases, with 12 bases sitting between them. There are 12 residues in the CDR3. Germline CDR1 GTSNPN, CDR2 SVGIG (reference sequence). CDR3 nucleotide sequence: TGTGCCTGGAGTCGGACACTTACGGAGCAGTACTTC. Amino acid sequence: CAWSRTLTEQYF.